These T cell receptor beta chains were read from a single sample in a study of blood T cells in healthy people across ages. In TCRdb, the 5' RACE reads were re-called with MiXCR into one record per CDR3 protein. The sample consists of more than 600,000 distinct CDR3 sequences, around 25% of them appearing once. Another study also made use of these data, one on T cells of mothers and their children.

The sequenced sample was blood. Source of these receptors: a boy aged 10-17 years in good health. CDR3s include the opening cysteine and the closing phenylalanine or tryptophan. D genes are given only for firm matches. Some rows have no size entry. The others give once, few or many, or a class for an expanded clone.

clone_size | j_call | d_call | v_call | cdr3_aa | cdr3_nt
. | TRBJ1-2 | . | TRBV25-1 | CASSGETENYGYTF | TGTGCCAGCAGCGGCGAGACCGAGAATTATGGCTACACCTTC
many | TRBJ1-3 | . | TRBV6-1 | CASSAGAGNTIYF | TGTGCCAGCAGTGCCGGGGCTGGAAACACCATATATTTT
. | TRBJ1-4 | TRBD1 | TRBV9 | CASSVGTGDPTNEKLFF | TGTGCCAGCAGCGTCGGGACAGGGGATCCAACTAATGAAAAACTGTTTTTT
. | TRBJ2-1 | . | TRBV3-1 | CASSQPGYVYNEQFF | TGTGCCAGCAGCCAACCAGGGTATGTTTACAATGAGCAGTTCTTC
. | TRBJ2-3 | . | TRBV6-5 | CASSLTDGTDTQYF | TGTGCCAGCAGTTTGACAGACGGCACAGATACGCAGTATTTT
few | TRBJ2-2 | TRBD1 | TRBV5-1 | CASSSRQGASGELFF | TGCGCCAGCAGCTCCCGACAGGGGGCTAGCGGGGAGCTGTTTTTT
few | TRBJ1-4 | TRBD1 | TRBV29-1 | CSVARQGLNEKLFF | TGCAGCGTGGCCCGACAGGGGTTGAATGAAAAACTGTTTTTT
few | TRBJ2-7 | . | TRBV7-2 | CASSLRRTTDEQYF | TGTGCCAGCAGCTTACGGCGGACTACGGACGAGCAGTACTTC
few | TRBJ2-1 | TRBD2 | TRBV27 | CASSAGLADNEQFF | TGTGCCAGCAGTGCGGGACTAGCGGACAATGAGCAGTTCTTC
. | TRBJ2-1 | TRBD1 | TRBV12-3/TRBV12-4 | CASTPGQGLYNEQFF | TGTGCCAGCACTCCGGGACAGGGCCTCTACAATGAGCAGTTCTTC
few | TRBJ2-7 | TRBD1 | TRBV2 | CASSGPGTGDPYEQYF | TGTGCCAGCAGTGGGCCGGGGACAGGGGACCCCTACGAGCAGTACTTC
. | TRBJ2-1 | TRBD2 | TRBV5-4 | CASSLASGSHNEQFF | TGTGCCAGCAGCTTGGCTAGCGGGAGCCACAATGAGCAGTTCTTC
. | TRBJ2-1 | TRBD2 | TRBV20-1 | CSAELAGGHNEQFF | TGCAGTGCGGAACTAGCGGGAGGCCACAATGAGCAGTTCTTC
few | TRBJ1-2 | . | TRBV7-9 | CASSLDVLYYGYTF | TGTGCCAGCAGCTTAGACGTCCTGTACTATGGCTACACCTTC